The entry below describes one T cell receptor (beta chain). The antigen remains unidentified. Germline V gene lookup returns CDR1 GTSNPN and CDR2 SVGIG (reference sequence). The CDR3 is made up of 12 amino acids. Deletions cut 7 bases from V and 7 bases from J, with 13 bases between. The data stem from a study of cytomegalovirus exposure and HLA in healthy donors. Findings and caveats of the study: Overall, approximately 150 TCR beta chains were annotated as cytomegalovirus-associated. In vitro, a few CMV-associated chains proved specific for CMV antigens.

The repertoire was sequenced with immunoSEQ multiplex PCR; TCRdb's copy has only in-frame clones and lacks some. There are some 160,000 clones in the sample; roughly 90% occur only once, and 0.6% to 0.8% lies in the top ten. Sequencing used PBMCs. The TCR originated in a man aged 18 to 29 in good health and CMV-seronegative. This chain uses TRBV30 with TRBJ2-2; weak D call: TRBD2 (6 bases). CDR3: CASDVRDGELFF. CDR3 nucleotide sequence: TGTGCCTCCGACGTGCGGGACGGGGAGCTGTTTTTT.